Listed below are T cell receptor beta chains from one sample, sequenced in a study of response to subunit inactivated influenza vaccine. Via MiXCR, TCRdb re-called the RT-PCR reads, giving one row per CDR3 protein. The data contain over 400,000 distinct CDR3 sequences, around 13% of them seen just once; the ten biggest clones take up around 13%. The starting material was PBMCs from blood, obtained about 40 days after vaccination. These receptors came from a man aged 45-65 years who received an inactivated influenza vaccine. Each CDR3 is given with its conserved first and last residue. Each record gives: V gene, J gene, CDR3 protein.

V: TRBV12-3/TRBV12-4; J: TRBJ2-7; CDR3: CASSSEGRSYEQYF
V: TRBV7-2; J: TRBJ2-7; CDR3: CASSLERVPSYEQYF
V: TRBV7-9; J: TRBJ2-1; CDR3: CASSLSTREQFF
V: TRBV12-3/TRBV12-4; J: TRBJ1-1; CDR3: CASSPPAWTEAFF
V: TRBV29-1; J: TRBJ2-4; CDR3: CSAGRGLGNIQYF
V: TRBV24-1; J: TRBJ2-5; CDR3: CATSDPRTAAQETQYF
V: TRBV20-1; J: TRBJ2-4; CDR3: CSARDWFSKNIQYF
V: TRBV25-1; J: TRBJ2-1; CDR3: CASAAGGSSNEQFF
V: TRBV10-2; J: TRBJ2-1; CDR3: CASSAGPFSNEQFF
V: TRBV7-2; J: TRBJ2-1; CDR3: CASSFGLAVYNEQFF
V: TRBV27; J: TRBJ1-6; CDR3: CASSLSAETYNSPLHF
V: TRBV6-5; J: TRBJ1-1; CDR3: CASSLVRDYEAFF
V: TRBV10-3; J: TRBJ2-1; CDR3: CAIGNEQFF
V: TRBV29-1; J: TRBJ2-5; CDR3: CSVELGRETQYF
V: TRBV9; J: TRBJ2-7; CDR3: CASSVTGVAGVREQYF
V: TRBV29-1; J: TRBJ2-2; CDR3: CSVDAQGDTGELFF
V: TRBV20-1; J: TRBJ1-2; CDR3: CSAEWTANYGYTF
V: TRBV28; J: TRBJ2-3; CDR3: CASSLSQGTDTQYF
V: TRBV4-3; J: TRBJ2-7; CDR3: CASSQDPAVSYEQYF
V: TRBV20-1; J: TRBJ2-7; CDR3: CSARTQGIGQYF
V: TRBV12-3/TRBV12-4; J: TRBJ2-7; CDR3: CASGPGQGTYEQYF
V: TRBV7-9; J: TRBJ2-1; CDR3: CASSFSSLADNEQFF
V: TRBV7-2; J: TRBJ2-1; CDR3: CASSFVGEQFF